Presented here are 11 T cell receptor beta chains from one specimen sequenced in a study of blood T cell repertoires in COVID-19. TCRdb's copy holds only in-frame clones and misses some; the assay was immunoSEQ multiplex PCR. Of 90,000 to 100,000 clones detected, around nine tenths appear once; the ten largest clones hold 1.5% to 2%. The sequenced sample was peripheral blood. The origin of the receptors is an elderly man with acute or convalescent COVID-19.

The rearrangement links TRBV3-1 (or the pseudogene TRBV3-2) to TRBJ2-3; 7 nucleotides match TRBD2. V lost 3 bases, J lost 8 bases, and 8 bases stayed unmatched. The germline V gene has CDR1 LGHDT and CDR2 YNNKEL (reference sequence). The CDR3 contains 14 residues. The chain's CDR3 is CASSQRGTDGTQYF. The CDR3 DNA reads as TGTGCCAGCAGCCAGCGGGGGACCGATGGTACGCAGTATTTT.

V is TRBV28 and J is TRBJ1-6, with D maybe TRBD1 (6 bases). From germline, CDR1 is MDHEN and CDR2 SYDVKM. This CDR3 is built from 15 residues. With 2 bases removed from V and 10 bases from J, the gap between germline ends came to 15 bases. CDR3 loop: CASSLNEGVRSPLHF. CDR3 DNA: TGTGCCAGCAGTTTAAATGAGGGGGTTCGGTCACCCCTCCACTTT.

V usage is TRBV19 and J usage is TRBJ1-1; 8 bases align to TRBD1. The CDR3 is 14 amino acids. Germline trimming cut 5 bases from V and 1 base from J; bases unmatched to any gene: 3. From germline, CDR1 is LNHDA and CDR2 SQIVND (reference sequence). CDR3 loop: CASSLDRGNTEAFF. Written as DNA, the CDR3 is TGTGCCAGTAGTCTTGACAGGGGGAACACTGAAGCTTTCTTT.

The chain combines TRBV24-1 with TRBJ1-3, with D possibly being TRBD1 (6 bases). V was clipped by 8 bases and J by 4 bases, with 14 bases between them. The germline V gene encodes CDR1 KGHDR and CDR2 SFDVKD. The CDR3 length is 14 residues. The CDR3 DNA is TGTGCCACCAACGGTGCAGGGGCCGGAAACACCATATATTTT. Translating gives CATNGAGAGNTIYF.

The rearrangement uses TRBV10-3 and TRBJ2-7; no definite D call. Germline loops: CDR1 ENHRY, CDR2 SYGVKD. V lost 3 bases and J 2 bases, leaving 8 bases between the germline ends. The CDR3 runs to 13 residues. DNA for the CDR3: TGTGCCATCAGTGACGCGGCTACCTACGAGCAGTACTTC. This encodes CAISDAATYEQYF.

The chain has TRBV5-1 and TRBJ1-1, with D maybe TRBD1 (5 bases). V shed 1 base and J shed 5 bases, with 9 bases lying between them. The CDR3 sequence is 13 residues long. CDR1 is SGHRS and CDR2 is YFSETQ in the germline V gene. CDR3 sequence: CASSLMGGTEAFF. The CDR3 DNA follows: TGCGCCAGCAGCTTGATGGGGGGGACTGAAGCTTTCTTT.

V and J are TRBV27 and TRBJ2-7, with 8 bases that match TRBD2. Germline CDR1 reads MNHEY; CDR2 reads SMNVEV (reference sequence). The V segment lost 6 bases and the J segment 2 bases; nucleotides outside the gene matches: 15. CDR3 length: 17 residues. CDR3 coding DNA: TGTGCCAGCAGCCCAGGACTAGCCAATATCGGCGCCTACGAGCAGTACTTC. This sequence encodes CASSPGLANIGAYEQYF.

The rearrangement links TRBV4-3 to TRBJ2-3, with 8 bases that match TRBD1. The CDR3 length is 15 residues. Losses at the gene ends were 4 bases for V and 5 bases for J; bases not matched to a gene: 8. Germline CDR1 LGHNA, CDR2 YSLEER. CDR3 DNA sequence: TGCGCCAGCAGCCTCGAGCAGGGGGCTGGAGATACGCAGTATTTT. This gives the protein CASSLEQGAGDTQYF.

This rearrangement joins TRBV5-6 to TRBJ2-2; a possible D gene is TRBD1 (5 bases). Deletions cut 0 bases from V and 0 bases from J, with 9 bases between. The V gene's germline CDR1 is SGHDT and CDR2 YYEEEE. The CDR3 has 16 residues. In DNA form, the CDR3 reads TGTGCCAGCAGCTTGGACAGGCCTCCGAACACCGGGGAGCTGTTTTTT. Amino acid sequence: CASSLDRPPNTGELFF.

This clone was seen at least ten times. The chain employs TRBV7-9 and TRBJ2-7; 7 bases match TRBD2. V lost 4 bases, J lost 3 bases, and 6 bases stayed unmatched. The CDR3 totals 14 residues. Germline V gene lookup returns CDR1 SEHNR and CDR2 FQNEAQ (reference sequence). This CDR3 is CASSSAGRDYEQYF. The CDR3 DNA reads as TGTGCCAGCAGCTCGGCTGGGAGGGACTACGAGCAGTACTTC.

This chain links TRBV5-4 with TRBJ2-1; 9 bases map to TRBD2. The V and J ends lost 4 bases and 5 bases, in that order; junction bases with no gene match: 4. CDR1 is SGHNT and CDR2 is YYREEE in the germline V gene (reference sequence). There are 14 residues in the CDR3. The CDR3 coding sequence is TGTGCCAGCAGCATACGACTAGCGGACAATGAGCAGTTCTTC. This gives the protein CASSIRLADNEQFF.